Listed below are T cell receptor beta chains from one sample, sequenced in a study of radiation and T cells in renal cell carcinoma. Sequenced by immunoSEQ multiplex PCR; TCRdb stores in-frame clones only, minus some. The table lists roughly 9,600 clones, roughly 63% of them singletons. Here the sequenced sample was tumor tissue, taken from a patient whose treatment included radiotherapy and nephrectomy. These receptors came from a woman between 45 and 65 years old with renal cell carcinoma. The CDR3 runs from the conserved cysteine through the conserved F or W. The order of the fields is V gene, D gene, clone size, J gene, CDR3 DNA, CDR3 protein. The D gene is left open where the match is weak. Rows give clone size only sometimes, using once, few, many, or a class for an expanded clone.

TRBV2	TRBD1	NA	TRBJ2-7	TGTGCCAGCGCCGGGACAGGGCCCTACGAGCAGTACTTC	CASAGTGPYEQYF
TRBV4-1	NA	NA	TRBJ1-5	TGCGCCAGCAGCCCAGGACCGGGGGAAAGGCCCCAGCATTTT	CASSPGPGERPQHF
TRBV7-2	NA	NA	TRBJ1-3	TGTGCCAGCAGCTTAGTTGGCAGGGTGGACACCATATATTTT	CASSLVGRVDTIYF
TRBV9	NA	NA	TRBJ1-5	TGTGCCAGCAGCGTATCGTCGGGTGGCAATCAGCCCCAGCATTTT	CASSVSSGGNQPQHF
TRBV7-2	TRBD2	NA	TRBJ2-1	TGTGCCAGCAGCTTAATTGGCGGGAGTTACAATGAGCAGTTCTTC	CASSLIGGSYNEQFF
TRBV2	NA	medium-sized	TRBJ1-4	TGTGCCAGCAGTGAAGAACTCCTAGGGTTGAATGAAAAACTGTTTTTT	CASSEELLGLNEKLFF
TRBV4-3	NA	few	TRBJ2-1	TGCGCCAGCAGCCTCGGGCCTAACAATGAGCAGTTCTTC	CASSLGPNNEQFF
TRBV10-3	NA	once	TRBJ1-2	TGTGCCATCAGTGGGGGGGGGAATGGCTACACCTTC	CAISGGGNGYTF
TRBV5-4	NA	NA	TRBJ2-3	TGTGCCAGCAGCTTAGTAACGGCAGATACGCAGTATTTT	CASSLVTADTQYF
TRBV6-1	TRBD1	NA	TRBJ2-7	TGTGCCAGTTCCTGGGACAGGGGGCAGTACGAGCAGTACTTC	CASSWDRGQYEQYF
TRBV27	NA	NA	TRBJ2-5	TGTGCCAGCAGGGGGGGACTCACGGGACAGTCCTTTGGGGAGACCCAGTACTTC	CASRGGLTGQSFGETQYF